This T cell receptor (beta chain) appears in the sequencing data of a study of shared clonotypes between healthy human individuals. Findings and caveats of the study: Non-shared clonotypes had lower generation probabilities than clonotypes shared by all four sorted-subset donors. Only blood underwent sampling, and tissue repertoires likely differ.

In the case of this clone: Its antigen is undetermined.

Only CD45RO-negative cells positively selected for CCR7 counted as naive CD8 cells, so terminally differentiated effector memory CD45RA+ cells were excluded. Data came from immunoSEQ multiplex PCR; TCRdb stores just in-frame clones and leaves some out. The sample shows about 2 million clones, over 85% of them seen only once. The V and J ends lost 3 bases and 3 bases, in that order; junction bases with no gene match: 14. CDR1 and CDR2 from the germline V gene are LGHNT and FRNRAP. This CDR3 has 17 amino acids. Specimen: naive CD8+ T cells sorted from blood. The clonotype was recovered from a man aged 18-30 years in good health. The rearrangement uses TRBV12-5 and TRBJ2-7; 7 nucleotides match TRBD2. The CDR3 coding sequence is TGTGCTAGTGGTTTCCCCCCGTCGCGGGAGTTCCACTACGAGCAGTACTTC. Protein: CASGFPPSREFHYEQYF. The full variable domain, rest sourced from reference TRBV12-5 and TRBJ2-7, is DARVTQTPRHKVTEMGQEVTMRCQPILGHNTVFWYRQTMMQGLELLAYFRNRAPLDDSGMPKDRFSAEMPDATLATLKIQPSEPRDSAVYFCASGFPPSREFHYEQYFGPGTRLTVT.